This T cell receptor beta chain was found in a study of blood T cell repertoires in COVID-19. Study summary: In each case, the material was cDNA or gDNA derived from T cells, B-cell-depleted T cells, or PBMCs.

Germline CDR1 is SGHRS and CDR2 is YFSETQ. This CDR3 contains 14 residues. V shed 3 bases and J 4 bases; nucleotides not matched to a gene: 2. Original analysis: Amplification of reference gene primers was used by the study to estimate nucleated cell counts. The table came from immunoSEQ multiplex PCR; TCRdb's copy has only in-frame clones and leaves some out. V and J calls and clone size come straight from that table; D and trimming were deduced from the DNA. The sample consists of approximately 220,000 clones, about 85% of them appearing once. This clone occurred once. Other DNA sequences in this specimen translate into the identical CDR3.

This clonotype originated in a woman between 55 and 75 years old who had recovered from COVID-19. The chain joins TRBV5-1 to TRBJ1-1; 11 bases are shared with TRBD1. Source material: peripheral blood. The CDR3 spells CASSSGTGGTEAFF. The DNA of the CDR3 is TGCGCCAGCAGCTCCGGGACAGGGGGCACTGAAGCTTTCTTT.